The T cell receptor (beta chain) under discussion was sequenced for a study of neurological immune-mediated disorders. About the study: The study included around 35 multiple sclerosis patients, around 30 relapsing-remitting and 3 secondary progressive.

Study outcomes and limitations: No CDR3 amino acid sequences recurred among expanded clones across subjects, suggesting private repertoires in all groups.

It was by 5'RACE with 10-nucleotide random UMIs that the cDNA was made. TCRdb analysed the 5' RACE reads with MiXCR anew, one entry per CDR3 protein. The sample holds 35,000 to 50,000 distinct CDR3 sequences, around 2.5% seen once. In this sample, this clonotype turned up many times. What it binds is unknown. Sequencing was carried out using PBMCs. The clonotype was recovered from a man aged 45-65 years with multiple sclerosis.

CDR3 in DNA: TGCGCCAGCAGCTTGGTGGGATCAACTAATGAAAAACTGTTTTTT. Translation: CASSLVGSTNEKLFF. The chain combines TRBV5-1 with TRBJ1-4; no reliable D call. Trimming left V 0 bases short and J 0 bases short, with 6 bases between. CDR1 is SGHRS, CDR2 YFSETQ, per germline. The CDR3 covers 15 residues.